Below, 6 T cell receptor beta chains from the same sample are listed, as sequenced in a study of blood T cell repertoires in COVID-19. Some clones are missing from TCRdb's copy, which holds only in-frame ones; the method was immunoSEQ multiplex PCR. Seen here are about 50,000 clones, 65% to 85% observed once, and the top ten hold around 5.2%. The sequenced material came from peripheral blood. Receptor source: a human donor in a cohort sampled during active COVID-19.

V gene TRBV30 combines with J gene TRBJ1-5, with D unclear. Looked up from germline, CDR1 is GTSNPN and CDR2 is SVGIG (reference sequence). The CDR3 spans 13 residues. The V end was cut by 0 bases, the J end by 2 bases, with 5 bases between. The CDR3 reads CAWSVIGNQPQHF. The CDR3 coding sequence is TGTGCCTGGAGTGTAATCGGCAATCAGCCCCAGCATTTT.

The chain recombines TRBV7-6 with TRBJ2-2; D not resolved. Germline CDR1 reads SGHVS; CDR2 reads FNYEAQ. V shed 5 bases and J shed 6 bases, with 22 bases lying between them. The CDR3 is 17 residues long. Here the CDR3 DNA reads TGTGCCAGCAGCCCAACATCTCGCCACTACCTCCCCGGGGAGCTGTTTTTT. Its translation is CASSPTSRHYLPGELFF.

This chain uses TRBV5-8 with TRBJ1-5; D perhaps matches TRBD1 (6 bases). CDR1 and CDR2 (germline): SGHTS, YDEGEE. Trimming cost V 3 bases and J 4 bases, with 14 bases left between them. This CDR3 has 15 residues. The CDR3 sequence is CASSWGQVENQPQHF. Here the CDR3 DNA reads TGTGCCAGCAGCTGGGGACAAGTCGAAAATCAGCCCCAGCATTTT.

The chain is built from TRBV27 and TRBJ2-1, with D possibly matching TRBD2 (5 bases). In germline, CDR1 is MNHEY, CDR2 SMNVEV (reference sequence). V lost 3 bases to trimming and J lost 9 bases, with 15 bases between them. CDR3 length equals 14 residues. CDR3 amino acids: CASSLGPGWREQFF. The CDR3 region has the DNA TGTGCCAGCAGTTTGGGTCCGGGGTGGCGTGAGCAGTTCTTC.

The DNA of the CDR3 is TGTGCCAGCTCACCACCGCAGGTTACCTCTGGAAACACCATATATTTT. It translates to CASSPPQVTSGNTIYF. V is TRBV18 and J is TRBJ1-3; unclear D gene. The V gene lost 0 bases and the J gene lost 0 bases, with 9 bases spanning the gap. Germline CDR1 reads KGHSH; CDR2 reads LQKENI. There are 16 residues in the CDR3.

The chain uses TRBV2 and TRBJ1-2; TRBD1 matches 7 bases. Trimming at V came to 3 bases and at J to 2 bases, leaving 3 bases not matched to a gene. CDR3 length: 14 amino acids. Germline-derived CDR1 and CDR2 are SNHLY and FYNNEI. The CDR3 loop reads CASSDRTGNYGYTF. CDR3 DNA: TGTGCCAGCAGTGATAGGACAGGAAACTATGGCTACACCTTC.